This T cell receptor beta chain was observed in a study of shared T cell receptors in the human thymus. Only a few counts were recorded for this clone. The sample holds other DNA sequences that translate to the same CDR3. CDR1 is SGHDT, CDR2 YYEEEE, per germline. The V segment lost 4 bases and the J segment 3 bases; nucleotides outside the gene matches: 19. CDR3 length: 19 residues. The protocol was immunoSEQ multiplex PCR, while the TCRdb copy is restricted to in-frame clones and leaves out a portion. The sample consists of 700,000 or so clones, 75% to 90% of them appearing once. In addition, the sample was reused for a study of human thymus T cells. That work contributes: Samples came from healthy Finnish infants during open corrective cardiac surgery. The thymus tissue came from resections taken during corrective heart surgery. Among thymic and blood repertoires, usage of V and J genes appeared biased. As related research reported, thymic repertoires overlapped highly among unrelated individuals.

Source material: thymocytes. The clonotype was recovered from a girl less than two years old with a congenital heart defect. The chain employs TRBV5-6 and TRBJ2-7, with 10 bases aligning to TRBD1. CDR3 coding DNA: TGTGCCAGCAGCGCCAACTCCCCCCGCCGGGACAGGGGACACTACGAGCAGTACTTC. Its protein product is CASSANSPRRDRGHYEQYF.